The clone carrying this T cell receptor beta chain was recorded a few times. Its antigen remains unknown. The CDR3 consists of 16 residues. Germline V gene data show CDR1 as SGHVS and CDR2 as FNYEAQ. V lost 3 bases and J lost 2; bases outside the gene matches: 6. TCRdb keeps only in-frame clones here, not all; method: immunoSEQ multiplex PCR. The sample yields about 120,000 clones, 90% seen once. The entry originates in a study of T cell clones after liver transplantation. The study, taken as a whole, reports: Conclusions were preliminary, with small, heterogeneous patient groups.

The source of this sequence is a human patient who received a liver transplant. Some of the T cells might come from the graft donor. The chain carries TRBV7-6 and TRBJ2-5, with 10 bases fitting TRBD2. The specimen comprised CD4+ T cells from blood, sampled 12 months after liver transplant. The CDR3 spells CASSLSGTSAQETQYF. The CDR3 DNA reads TGTGCCAGCAGCTTGTCCGGGACTAGCGCACAAGAGACCCAGTACTTC.